This T cell receptor (beta chain) stems from a study of regulatory T cells in long-lasting Graves disease. Notes on the study in general: Analyses excluded thyroid tissue, covering peripheral blood alone.

To make TCR beta libraries, researchers used iRepertoire HTBI primers and Arm-PCR of CDR3 regions. Original methodology: Samples revealed 62 TRBV and 15 or so TRBJ segments. In TCRdb, the multiplex PCR reads were re-called with MiXCR into one record per CDR3 protein. The V and J calls were determined by TCRdb, not by the authors. The sample carries about 530,000 distinct CDR3 sequences, about 16% recorded once. This clonotype was seen repeatedly, ten times or more. What it recognizes is unknown. The CDR3 loop spans 13 amino acids. V was pared by 6 bases and J by 4 bases, with 10 bases between. Germline V gene data show CDR1 as SNHLY and CDR2 as FYNNEI. The time point: newly diagnosed GD, antithyroid drugs for less than 3 months. Generation of the TCR library employed RNA extracted from PBMCs. Separately, the same data were catalogued under a study of T cells in Graves' hyperthyroidism and ophthalmopathy.

The clonotype was recovered from a woman aged 35-60 years with Graves disease. The chain has TRBV2 and TRBJ2-1, with a weak D call TRBD1 (5 bases). Specimen: peripheral blood mononuclear cells (PBMCs), collected at new diagnosis, from a patient treated with antithyroid drugs. In DNA, the CDR3 is TGTGCCAGCAGGGTGACAGAGTACAATGAGCAGTTCTTC. It translates to CASRVTEYNEQFF.